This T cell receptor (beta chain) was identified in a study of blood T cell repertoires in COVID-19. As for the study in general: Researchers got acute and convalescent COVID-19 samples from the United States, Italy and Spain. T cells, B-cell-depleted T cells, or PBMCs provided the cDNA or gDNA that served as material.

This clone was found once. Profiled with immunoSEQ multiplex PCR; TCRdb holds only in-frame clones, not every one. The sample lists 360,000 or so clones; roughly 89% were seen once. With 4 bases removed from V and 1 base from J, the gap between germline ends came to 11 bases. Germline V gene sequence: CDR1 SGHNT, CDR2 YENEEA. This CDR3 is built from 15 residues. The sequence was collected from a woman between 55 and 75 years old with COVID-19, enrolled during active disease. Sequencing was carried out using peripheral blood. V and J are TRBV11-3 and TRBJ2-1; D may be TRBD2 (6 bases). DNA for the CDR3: TGTGCCAGCAGCTACCGGGGAGGATCCTACAATGAGCAGTTCTTC. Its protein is CASSYRGGSYNEQFF.